Detailed here is one TCR beta chain. The data were taken from a study of control samples from healthy donors and cancer patients. Profiled with immunoSEQ multiplex PCR; TCRdb holds only in-frame clones, not every one. The sample lists 150,000 to 200,000 clones, roughly nine tenths occurring once. The sequenced sample was blood. The clonotype comes from a man aged 30-40 years in good health.

CDR3 protein: CASSELSGGNSPLHF. CDR3 DNA sequence: TGTGCCAGCAGTGAATTATCCGGGGGTAATTCACCCCTCCACTTT. The V call is TRBV2, the J call TRBJ1-6, with D maybe TRBD1 (5 bases). Germline CDR1 SNHLY, CDR2 FYNNEI. The CDR3 runs to 15 residues. With 2 bases removed from V and 6 bases from J, the gap between germline ends came to 11 bases.